The following is a T cell receptor (beta chain) sequence with its context. The data are from a study of blood T cell repertoires in COVID-19. Study-level background: PBMCs, B-cell-depleted T cells, or T cells were the source of the cDNA or gDNA that made up the material.

Sequencing used immunoSEQ multiplex PCR; TCRdb keeps in-frame clones, though not all of them. The repertoire has 350,000 to 450,000 clones, approximately 91% of them found once; the top ten carry about 0.83%. The CDR3 loop spans 13 amino acids. CDR1 and CDR2 (germline): SNHLY, FYNNEI. V was cut by 4 bases and J by 0 bases, with 4 bases left in between. Those enrolled, adults aged about 18 to 89 years, came from roughly 23 US areas. People in the exposed group encountered a COVID-19 case within 2 weeks before entering the study. The material sequenced was PBMCs or T cells enriched from blood (not recorded which). The sequence derives from a woman between 40 and 55 years old who had been exposed to COVID-19. V gene TRBV2 combines with J gene TRBJ1-3; D uncertain. CDR3 nucleotide sequence: TGTGCCAGCAGTGGAGGCTCTGGAAACACCATATATTTT. Translation: CASSGGSGNTIYF.